The present entry profiles one TCR beta chain with its context. This specimen belongs to a study of T cell changes during pregnancy in multiple sclerosis. Clones were read by immunoSEQ multiplex PCR, and TCRdb kept only the in-frame ones, dropping some. The repertoire has approximately 50,000 clones, about 92% of them found once; the top ten carry approximately 0.6%. The CDR3 runs to 14 residues. V gave up 3 bases and J gave up 6 bases; unmatched junction bases: 7. The receptor comes from a female donor with multiple sclerosis, enrolled in a pregnancy study. This specimen consisted of CD4+ T cells from peripheral blood mononuclear cells, obtained after pregnancy. The chain uses TRBV23-1 and TRBJ1-2, with 7 bases aligning to TRBD1. TRBV23-1 is filed as an ORF, its function uncertain. The CDR3 region is CASSQQGGSNGYTF. CDR3 DNA: TGCGCCAGCAGTCAGCAGGGGGGATCCAATGGCTACACCTTC.